Listed here are 3 T cell receptor beta chains from one sample, sequenced in a study of post-analysis software for immune sequencing data. The antigens of these receptors remain unknown. TCR beta cDNA libraries included unique molecular identifiers. One entry per CDR3 protein, called by TCRdb with MiXCR from the PCR reads. The sample records a few hundred thousand distinct CDR3 sequences, roughly 46% being singletons. Study observations and caveats: Included in a set of roughly five TRBV segments more frequent in patients than controls were TRBV5-6, TRBV5-1 and TRBV20-1.

The sequencing input was blood. These receptors were taken from a girl between 5 and 17 years old with multiple sclerosis.

V gene TRBV4-1 combines with J gene TRBJ2-4; 12 bases align to TRBD2. The assigned J gene may be wrong: the sequence end matches TRBJ2-7 better. Germline lookup yields CDR1 MGHRA and CDR2 YSYEKL. The CDR3 has 18 residues. The CDR3 bases are TGCGCCAGCAGCCAGACGCTAGCGGGAGGGCCTTTTTCGGACGAGCAGTACTTC. It is translated as CASSQTLAGGPFSDEQYF.

This clonotype has a handful of counts. The V and J genes are TRBV5-1 and TRBJ2-3; perhaps TRBD2 as D (5 bases). Germline CDR1 SGHRS, CDR2 YFSETQ. V was clipped by 2 bases and J by 0 bases, with 10 bases between them. This CDR3 region has 15 residues. In nucleotides, the CDR3 is TGCGCCAGCAGCTTCGGAACTAGGAGCACAGATACGCAGTATTTT. This sequence encodes CASSFGTRSTDTQYF.

The CDR3 here is CASSFSGLDGYTF. The CDR3 coding sequence is TGTGCCAGCAGTTTTTCAGGGTTGGATGGCTACACCTTC. This sequence joins TRBV12-3 or TRBV12-4 and TRBJ1-2; TRBD1 might be the D (5 bases). V was trimmed by 3 bases and J by 6 bases, leaving 11 bases between them. This CDR3 spans 13 amino acids.